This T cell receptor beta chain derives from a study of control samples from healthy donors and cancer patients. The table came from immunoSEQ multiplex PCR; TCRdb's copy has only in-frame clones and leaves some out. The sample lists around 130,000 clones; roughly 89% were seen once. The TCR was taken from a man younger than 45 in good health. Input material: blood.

The CDR3 spells CASSSSLNVNTIYF. CDR3 nucleotides: TGTGCCAGCAGTTCGAGTTTGAACGTAAACACCATATATTTT. The chain is built from TRBV14 and TRBJ1-3; D is unresolved. V lost 6 bases and J lost 6, with 15 bases in between. The CDR3 has 14 residues. The V gene's germline CDR1 is SGHDN and CDR2 FVKESK.